This entry is about one TCR beta chain. Its antigen is as yet unknown. This specimen belongs to a study of CD8 T cells in ankylosing spondylitis. Study-level points and caveats: Disease-linked clones reportedly concentrated significantly in matched ankylosing spondylitis synovial fluid. A TCR beta motif of eight highly homologous variants appeared characteristic of ankylosing spondylitis blood. Existing reports had already noted some motif variants in reactive arthritis synovial fluid and blood. Peripheral blood samples showed relatively rare disease-linked clones, and these clones were CD8+.

The CDR3 has 15 amino acids. With V trimmed by 5 bases and J by 8 bases, 12 bases remained unmatched. The germline CDR1 and CDR2 sequences are DFQATT and SNEGSKA (reference sequence). Libraries of TCR beta came from quantitative 5'-RACE with molecular barcodes. TCRdb reprocessed the 5' RACE reads via MiXCR and lists one record per CDR3 protein. The table lists around 770,000 distinct CDR3 sequences, about 12% of them singletons, with approximately 0.46% in the top ten. Input material: blood, either unsorted or a sorted T cell fraction (not recorded which). The clonotype originates from a male donor with ankylosing spondylitis. The chain joins TRBV20-1 to TRBJ2-2; 9 bases fit TRBD1. CDR3 nucleotides: TGCAGTGCTCACGCCGGGACAGGGTTGGAGGGGGAGCTGTTTTTT. As protein: CSAHAGTGLEGELFF.